This T cell receptor beta chain was sequenced in a study of radiotherapy plus CTLA-4 blockade in lung cancer. Overall study context: Objective response was observed in approximately 18% of patients, and disease control in 31%. Broader study findings: According to reports, early shifts in blood T cell clones, alongside interferon-beta, forecast response most accurately.

Of note for this clone: What it binds is not known.

TCRdb's copy holds only in-frame clones and misses some; the assay was immunoSEQ multiplex PCR. The sample records around 99,000 clones, around 88% being singletons. V lost 5 bases, J lost 3 bases, and 19 bases lay in between. The CDR3 totals 16 residues. Germline CDR1 and CDR2: SGHAT and FQNNGV. This TCR was recovered from a human donor with non-small cell lung cancer that progressed on radiotherapy plus ipilimumab. The chain uses TRBV11-2 and TRBJ1-2; a possible D gene is TRBD1 (6 bases). Material: peripheral blood, obtained from a patient treated with radiotherapy plus ipilimumab. The CDR3 DNA reads as TGTGCCAGCAGCCGACTACAGGGTCCGGGCTACTATGGCTACACCTTC. This encodes CASSRLQGPGYYGYTF.